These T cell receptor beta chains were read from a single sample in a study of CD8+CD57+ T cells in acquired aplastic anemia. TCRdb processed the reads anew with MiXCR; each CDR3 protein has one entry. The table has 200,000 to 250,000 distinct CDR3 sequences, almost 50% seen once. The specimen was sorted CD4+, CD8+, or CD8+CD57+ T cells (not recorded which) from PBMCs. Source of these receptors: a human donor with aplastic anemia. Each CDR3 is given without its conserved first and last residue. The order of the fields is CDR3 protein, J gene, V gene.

CDR3aa: ASSQVEGYGYT; j_gene: TRBJ1-2; v_gene: TRBV3-1
CDR3aa: ASRLSSEQY; j_gene: TRBJ2-7; v_gene: TRBV7-2
CDR3aa: ASSLTTGAYSPLH; j_gene: TRBJ1-6; v_gene: TRBV5-6
CDR3aa: ASSLVAGTYNSPLH; j_gene: TRBJ1-6; v_gene: TRBV7-2
CDR3aa: ASSPGTGNNEQF; j_gene: TRBJ2-1; v_gene: TRBV7-3
CDR3aa: ASRDGTEASSETQY; j_gene: TRBJ2-5; v_gene: TRBV5-1
CDR3aa: SARDFDTGELF; j_gene: TRBJ2-2; v_gene: TRBV20-1
CDR3aa: SGGRPNYGYT; j_gene: TRBJ1-2; v_gene: TRBV20-1
CDR3aa: ATSGGGETQY; j_gene: NA; v_gene: TRBV24-1
CDR3aa: ASKKTENTGELF; j_gene: TRBJ2-2; v_gene: TRBV2
CDR3aa: ASSSDTYNEKLF; j_gene: TRBJ1-4; v_gene: TRBV11-2
CDR3aa: ATSSLTRGYEQY; j_gene: TRBJ2-7; v_gene: TRBV15
CDR3aa: ASSTLETGANYGYT; j_gene: TRBJ1-2; v_gene: TRBV19
CDR3aa: ASSSSPLAGDLTDTQY; j_gene: TRBJ2-3; v_gene: TRBV9
CDR3aa: ASSIVAGGSNQPQH; j_gene: TRBJ1-5; v_gene: TRBV7-3
CDR3aa: ASSPGTGASNEKLF; j_gene: TRBJ1-4; v_gene: TRBV28
CDR3aa: ATSDSVNTEAF; j_gene: TRBJ1-1; v_gene: TRBV24-1
CDR3aa: ASSSTGINEQF; j_gene: NA; v_gene: TRBV19
CDR3aa: ASRWTGGGTEAF; j_gene: TRBJ1-1; v_gene: TRBV6-4
CDR3aa: AGSVEGGSGPVGEQY; j_gene: TRBJ2-7; v_gene: TRBV9
CDR3aa: GTGGGPYNEQF; j_gene: TRBJ2-1; v_gene: TRBV7-6
CDR3aa: SVDGQATYGYT; j_gene: TRBJ1-2; v_gene: TRBV29-1
CDR3aa: ASSLGTGGNDEQY; j_gene: TRBJ2-7; v_gene: TRBV7-9
CDR3aa: SAISFGGAF; j_gene: TRBJ1-1; v_gene: TRBV20-1
CDR3aa: ASSLSPGLTNTEAF; j_gene: TRBJ1-1; v_gene: TRBV11-2
CDR3aa: ASRIGLAGGPRNEQF; j_gene: TRBJ2-1; v_gene: TRBV28
CDR3aa: ASSQQGDNEQY; j_gene: TRBJ2-7; v_gene: TRBV19
CDR3aa: ASSLASLAGANTDTQY; j_gene: TRBJ2-3; v_gene: TRBV11-2
CDR3aa: ASSLQRDRNEKLF; j_gene: TRBJ1-4; v_gene: TRBV7-2
CDR3aa: ATSRDRGGGVTDTQY; j_gene: TRBJ2-3; v_gene: TRBV15
CDR3aa: ASSPWGWTEAF; j_gene: TRBJ1-1; v_gene: TRBV11-2
CDR3aa: SARGLGGAGT; j_gene: TRBJ1-2; v_gene: TRBV20-1
CDR3aa: ASSDGGPSYEQY; j_gene: TRBJ2-7; v_gene: TRBV10-1
CDR3aa: ASSLDSRTGDTGELF; j_gene: TRBJ2-2; v_gene: TRBV19
CDR3aa: ASSEQGLAGGLQY; j_gene: TRBJ2-3; v_gene: TRBV6-1
CDR3aa: ASSESQGTTGELF; j_gene: TRBJ2-2; v_gene: TRBV10-1
CDR3aa: AISESPGQGLEQY; j_gene: TRBJ2-7; v_gene: TRBV10-3
CDR3aa: ATSRNIDTEAF; j_gene: TRBJ1-1; v_gene: TRBV15
CDR3aa: ASSINGGGANTGELF; j_gene: TRBJ2-2; v_gene: TRBV5-1
CDR3aa: ASSVSNSNQPQH; j_gene: TRBJ1-5; v_gene: TRBV18
CDR3aa: SGFGQGSYEQY; j_gene: TRBJ2-7; v_gene: TRBV20-1
CDR3aa: SAKRNLGSTDTQY; j_gene: TRBJ2-3; v_gene: TRBV20-1
CDR3aa: ASSPGTSGGRRWDTQY; j_gene: TRBJ2-3; v_gene: TRBV2
CDR3aa: ATSDVRAPYGYT; j_gene: TRBJ1-2; v_gene: TRBV24-1
CDR3aa: SARPWASGRAGLEQY; j_gene: TRBJ2-7; v_gene: TRBV20-1
CDR3aa: ASSVSGELF; j_gene: TRBJ2-2; v_gene: TRBV12-3/TRBV12-4
CDR3aa: AISERDSSYNSPLH; j_gene: TRBJ1-6; v_gene: TRBV10-3
CDR3aa: AFGGTGGSGGYT; j_gene: TRBJ1-2; v_gene: TRBV30
CDR3aa: SVIMGAGNTIY; j_gene: TRBJ1-3; v_gene: TRBV29-1
CDR3aa: ASSGEGVTVTEAF; j_gene: TRBJ1-1; v_gene: TRBV2
CDR3aa: SARQYQETQY; j_gene: TRBJ2-5; v_gene: TRBV20-1
CDR3aa: ASSYAGTDYEQY; j_gene: TRBJ2-7; v_gene: TRBV5-1
CDR3aa: ASSQLGDYGYT; j_gene: TRBJ1-2; v_gene: TRBV7-2
CDR3aa: ASSTRGSGANVLT; j_gene: TRBJ2-6; v_gene: TRBV19
CDR3aa: ASSLKLTGEDTQY; j_gene: TRBJ2-3; v_gene: TRBV7-3
CDR3aa: SATDRGAEAF; j_gene: TRBJ1-1; v_gene: TRBV20-1